Each of the 5 T cell receptor beta chains below was sequenced from the same sample in a study of blood T cell repertoires in COVID-19. Measured with immunoSEQ multiplex PCR; TCRdb has only the in-frame clones, and not every one. Of about 330,000 clones listed, roughly 90% are singletons. Sample: peripheral blood. These receptors all come from a woman between 45 and 60 years old with active or convalescent COVID-19.

The gene calls are TRBV19 and TRBJ2-2, with D tentatively TRBD2 (6 bases). This CDR3 is 17 amino acids long. The germline V gene encodes CDR1 LNHDA and CDR2 SQIVND (reference sequence). V was pared by 3 bases and J by 6 bases, with 20 bases between. The CDR3 here is CASSIGLGGGVAGELFF. In nucleotides, the CDR3 is TGTGCCAGTAGTATCGGGCTCGGGGGAGGCGTCGCCGGGGAGCTGTTTTTT.

The rearrangement uses TRBV5-1 and TRBJ2-5; 7 bases fit TRBD1. Germline V gene lookup returns CDR1 SGHRS and CDR2 YFSETQ. V dropped 0 bases and J dropped 7; count of bases not matched to a gene: 15. This CDR3 contains 17 residues. CDR3 in DNA: TGCGCCAGCAGCTTGGGGCCAGGGACAGAGTTAAGGGGGACCCAGTACTTC. Its protein is CASSLGPGTELRGTQYF.

This chain uses TRBV11-2 with TRBJ2-3, with 11 positions matching TRBD2. This CDR3 contains 14 residues. Germline V CDR1 and CDR2: SGHAT, FQNNGV. The ends lost 6 bases at V and 7 bases at J; junction bases unmatched: 6. The CDR3 is CASRVTSGGNTQYF. The CDR3 DNA follows: TGTGCCAGCAGAGTCACTAGCGGGGGAAATACGCAGTATTTT.

The rearrangement links TRBV5-1 to TRBJ2-1; D is undetermined. Trimming left V 4 bases short and J 7 bases short, with 12 bases between. This CDR3 region has 13 residues. The germline CDR1 and CDR2 sequences are SGHRS and YFSETQ. The CDR3: CASSMNSLNEQFF. CDR3 DNA: TGCGCCAGCAGCATGAACAGTCTGAATGAGCAGTTCTTC.

This rearrangement joins TRBV6-6 to TRBJ2-1; D gene ambiguous. The V gene lost 2 bases and the J gene lost 6 bases, with 11 bases spanning the gap. This CDR3 region has 14 residues. CDR1 and CDR2 (germline): MNHNY, SVGAGI (reference sequence). The CDR3 DNA reads TGTGCCAGCAGTTACCCGGCGGTCCTCAATGAGCAGTTCTTC. Its translation: CASSYPAVLNEQFF.